This paragraph covers one TCR beta chain sequence. This entry is derived from a study of blood T cell repertoires in COVID-19. Overall study context: The study drew acute and convalescent COVID-19 samples from the United States, Italy and Spain. PBMCs, B-cell-depleted T cells, or T cells were the source of the cDNA or gDNA that made up the material.

Seattle patients were enrolled during active infection and followed longitudinally. Here immunoSEQ multiplex PCR was the method, and the copy in TCRdb shows in-frame clones only, minus some. The sample shows some 270,000 clones, around 82% of them seen only once. The receptor comes from a human donor with COVID-19, enrolled during active disease. The donor label of this sample is uncertain. The sequencing sample was made of peripheral blood.

The CDR3 loop is CASSPDTTYEQYF. In nucleotides, the CDR3 is TGTGCCAGCAGCCCGGACACCACCTACGAGCAGTACTTC. The chain uses TRBV7-9 and TRBJ2-7, with D possibly matching TRBD1 (5 bases). The CDR3 has 13 residues. Between the trimmed V and J ends, which lost 5 bases and 2 bases, there was a span of 10 bases. Germline V gene data show CDR1 as SEHNR and CDR2 as FQNEAQ (reference sequence).